What follows is one T cell receptor (beta chain) and its context. The source of the sample is a study of blood T cell repertoires in COVID-19. Study-wide context: Samples of COVID-19 (acute and convalescent) were obtained from the United States, Italy and Spain. The cDNA or gDNA used as material had been derived from T cells, B-cell-depleted T cells, or PBMCs.

Participants, 18 to 89 years old, spanned about two dozen US areas. Cohorts were assigned according to the clinical history that participants reported. TCRdb's table, derived via immunoSEQ multiplex PCR, lists solely in-frame clones and lacks some. The data contain about 180,000 clones, 89% of them seen just once; the ten biggest clones take up 2% to 2.5%. V was clipped by 2 bases and J by 1 base; unmatched bases: 1. CDR3 length: 15 amino acids. Germline V gene sequence: CDR1 SGHTA, CDR2 FQGTGA. This receptor was obtained from a woman aged 40 to 50 with acute COVID-19. This chain uses TRBV7-3 with TRBJ2-2, with 7 bases lining up with TRBD2. The sequencing sample was made of PBMCs or T cells enriched from blood (not recorded which). The CDR3 DNA reads as TGTGCCAGCAGCTTAGTAGCGGGGAACACCGGGGAGCTGTTTTTT. Amino acid sequence: CASSLVAGNTGELFF.